This T cell receptor beta chain originates from a study of T cell repertoires in cytomegalovirus infection. Germline CDR1 and CDR2: LNHNV and YYDKDF (reference sequence). The CDR3 runs to 12 residues. V was clipped by 0 bases and J by 3 bases, with 3 bases between them. TCRdb ran MiXCR on the reads and lists one entry per CDR3 protein. The table includes fewer than 1,000,000 distinct CDR3 sequences, around 30% detected once. For this clonotype: What it binds is unknown.

This sequence was found in a human donor in good health (CMV status not recorded). Some clones in this sample may be carry-over from other donors' samples. V usage is TRBV15 and J usage is TRBJ2-7, with unresolved D. This material consisted of cultured CD8+ T cells from PBMCs, taken from culture after CMV antigen stimulation. The CDR3, as DNA: TGTGCCACCAGCAGAGACAGCTACGAGCAGTACGTC. It translates to CATSRDSYEQYV.